The source of this T cell receptor beta chain is a study of tumor-infiltrating lymphocytes in primary liver carcinoma. Study information: All lesions had stage T1-T3 N0M0 and 4.2 to 10 cm widths. Regardless of tissue type, samples showed similar yields of roughly 3.5 to 7.5 million productive TCRbeta reads.

V dropped 2 bases and J dropped 1 base, with 12 bases sitting between them. CDR1 is ENHRY and CDR2 is SYGVKD in the germline V gene. This CDR3 contains 16 residues. A constant-region primer served to make TCR beta cDNA from about 500 ng total RNA. Nested multiplex PCR, run for three rounds with slightly modified ARM-PCR, yielded TCR beta libraries. Forward primers for TRBV1-TRBV30 and a C-beta reverse primer served the first two PCR rounds, at about 10 cycles each. MiXCR, applied by TCRdb to the multiplex PCR reads, yields one record per CDR3 protein. The sample lists under 200,000 distinct CDR3 sequences, less than 75% occurring once. The study extracted blood RNA from unsorted whole blood and also extracted germline DNA.

The J gene is TRBJ2-1, the V gene TRBV10-3; D is possibly TRBD2 (5 bases). The sample comprised peripheral blood. The TCR was taken from a woman aged 60-75 years with primary liver carcinoma and hepatitis B virus infection. CDR3 residues: CAISEASPGSYNEQFF. In DNA, the CDR3 is TGTGCCATCAGTGAGGCCTCCCCGGGGTCCTACAATGAGCAGTTCTTC.